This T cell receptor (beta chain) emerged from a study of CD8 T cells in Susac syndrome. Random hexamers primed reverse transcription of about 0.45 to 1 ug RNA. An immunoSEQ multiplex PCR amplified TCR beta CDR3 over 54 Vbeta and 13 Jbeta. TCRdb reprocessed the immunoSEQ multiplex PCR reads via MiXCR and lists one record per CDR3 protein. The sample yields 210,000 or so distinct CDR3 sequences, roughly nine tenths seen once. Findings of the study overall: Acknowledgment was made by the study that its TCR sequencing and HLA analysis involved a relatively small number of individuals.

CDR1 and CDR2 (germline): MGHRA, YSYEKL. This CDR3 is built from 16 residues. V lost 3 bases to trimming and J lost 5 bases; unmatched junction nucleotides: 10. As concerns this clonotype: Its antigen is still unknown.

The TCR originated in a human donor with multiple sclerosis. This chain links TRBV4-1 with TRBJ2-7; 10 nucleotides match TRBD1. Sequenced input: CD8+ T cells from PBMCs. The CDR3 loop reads CASSHPRTGGTDEQYF. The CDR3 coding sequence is TGCGCCAGCAGCCACCCCAGGACAGGGGGTACCGACGAGCAGTACTTC.